Described below is a single TCR beta chain sequence and its context. There is no known antigen for this receptor. Base quality data are lacking; no much larger clone is found one base away. For sequencing of the TCRbeta CDR3 region, genomic DNA was extracted from the sorted cells. The immunoSEQ Assay was used to sequence the TCRbeta CDR3 regions. TCRdb provides this immuneACCESS table in a form limited to in-frame rearrangements. Some clones are lacking; in checked studies, under half of them reflect an unresolved V gene, and why the rest are absent is not known. Present in this sample are some 80,000 clones, more than 80% of which were seen just once. The ten largest clones add up to roughly 4.9% of the sample. The data are from a study of OX40 agonist ivuxolimab in advanced cancers. Looking at the study overall: The costimulatory receptor OX40 (CD134) was targeted by ivuxolimab, a fully human IgG2 agonistic monoclonal antibody. Intravenous ivuxolimab was administered to patients every 2 weeks at six dose levels: 0.01, 0.1, 0.3, 1.5, 3 and 10 mg/kg. Of the roughly 52 dose-escalation patients, hepatocellular carcinoma was present in approximately 20, melanoma in around 15, renal cell carcinoma in 9 and head and neck cancer in 9. In the dose-escalation cohort, about four fifths of patients were male, and the mean age was 60 years with a range of about 20 to 80. Patients were allowed to have had prior anti-PD-1, anti-PD-L1 or anti-CTLA-4 therapy, and more than 30% of the dose-escalation patients had previously received checkpoint inhibitors. Partial responses occurred in three dose-escalation patients: two with cutaneous melanoma and one with hepatocellular carcinoma. Peripheral TCRbeta sequencing aimed to test whether ivuxolimab altered TCR sequence diversity and caused clonal T-cell expansion. The paper reports the monotherapy dose-escalation portion (N of about 51 patients) of the phase I ivuxolimab trial.

Patients with a history of autoimmune disease or receiving systemic immunosuppression were excluded from the trial. Peripheral blood for TCR sequencing was drawn from every dose cohort at baseline, at cycle 4 day 1 and at cycle 7 day 1. Samples were obtained from an open-label, multicenter, first-in-human phase I dose-escalation trial of ivuxolimab. Adults with locally advanced or metastatic melanoma, renal cell, hepatocellular, or head and neck squamous cell carcinoma were enrolled in the trial. Before TCR sequencing, CD4+ and CD8+ T cells were separately sorted from peripheral blood. Here is what the overall study found, with its caveats: The antigen specificity of the clonally expanded peripheral T cells was not determined. After ivuxolimab, expanded clones were on average more numerous among CD8+ T cells than among CD4+ T cells. At doses of 0.1 to 3.0 mg/kg, clonal expansion of both CD4+ and CD8+ blood T cells was observed from baseline to week 6. In partial responders in the 0.1-3.0 mg/kg groups, normalized peripheral clonal expansion was found to be among the lowest, especially among CD8+ T cells. Low levels of normalized T-cell clonal expansion were also seen in some nonresponding patients.

CDR1 and CDR2 (MRHNA, SNTAGT) derive from the germline V gene. Relative to germline, V is missing 2 bases and J is missing 0 bases, with 4 bases of the junction outside any gene match. The CDR3 contains 17 residues, cysteine and phenylalanine counted. Kept here is only the CDR3 DNA, which spans 51 bases and is read in frame from base 1. The material was CD4+ or CD8+ T cells sorted from blood, obtained in a trial of the OX40 agonist ivuxolimab. The rearrangement joined TRBV6-4 to TRBJ2-1; 10 of the junction bases match TRBD2. The TCR was taken from an adult with an advanced solid tumor such as melanoma, head and neck, liver or kidney cancer. The CDR3 sequence is CASSDTASGGSYNEQFF. The bases read TGTGCCAGCAGTGACACTGCTAGCGGGGGCTCCTACAATGAGCAGTTCTTC.